The rows below give T cell receptor beta chains drawn from one sample of a study of T-cell memory formation after mild COVID-19. Via MiXCR, TCRdb re-called the 5' RACE reads, giving one row per CDR3 protein. Found here are just over 50,000 distinct CDR3 sequences, roughly 9% of them singletons; the top ten hold about 12%. The sequenced material came from PBMCs or a T cell subset sorted from them (not recorded which). The receptors come from an adult woman who had mild COVID-19 (a few samples of this study predate the infection). Cell type and time point are not known. Both conserved end residues are part of each CDR3. Fields, in order: J gene, V gene, CDR3 protein.

TRBJ1-5	TRBV20-1	CSARSAQYNQPQHF
TRBJ2-3	TRBV7-2	CASRQGDTQYF
TRBJ2-5	TRBV27	CASSPGGGRTQYF
TRBJ2-7	TRBV11-2	CASSKRGWDQGYEQYF
TRBJ1-1	TRBV5-1	CASSSRTAKTEAFF
TRBJ2-7	TRBV5-1	CASSVPGNTYEQYF
TRBJ2-7	TRBV2	CASSEDGYEQYF
TRBJ2-7	TRBV29-1	CSVRNSGSGEQYF
TRBJ2-3	TRBV10-3	CAIGAGSTDTQYF
TRBJ2-7	TRBV28	CASSLGLAGTYEQYF
TRBJ2-3	TRBV6-5	CASSYSTGHTDTQYF
TRBJ1-1	TRBV20-1	CSARRRAVNTEAFF
TRBJ2-5	TRBV7-2	CASSLGPTYEETQYF
TRBJ2-5	TRBV20-1	CSARDRAPKETQYF
TRBJ2-7	TRBV11-2	CASSLPSGRASVQYF
TRBJ2-7	TRBV7-2	CASSSPRTAYEQYF
TRBJ2-7	TRBV7-8	CASSKLALVSEQYF
TRBJ2-3	TRBV19	CASRPASTDTQYF
TRBJ2-1	TRBV18	CASSPGTINNEQFF
TRBJ2-1	TRBV6-1	CASSYVGENEQFF
TRBJ2-1	TRBV7-2	CASSLGRSSGSNEQFF
TRBJ2-7	TRBV9	CASSPTGTHASEQYF
TRBJ1-2	TRBV5-5	CASSLGIGLDYGYTF
TRBJ2-3	TRBV5-1	CASYVLPGTDTQYF
TRBJ2-3	TRBV11-3	CASSSRYRSTDTQYF
TRBJ1-2	TRBV4-1	CASSRIQGDHGYTF
TRBJ2-1	TRBV6-6	CASSYYGSSYNEQFF
TRBJ1-2	TRBV25-1	CASSEEDGHYGYTF
TRBJ1-2	TRBV5-1	CASSLVGGSGYGYTF
TRBJ2-3	TRBV2	CASSESGGRADTQYF
TRBJ2-7	TRBV29-1	CSVSGQGAYEQYF
TRBJ1-6	TRBV20-1	CSARDPRAGTPLHF
TRBJ2-1	TRBV7-9	CASSLLTGFGDEQFF
TRBJ2-2	TRBV28	CASRIRQGWAGELFF
TRBJ2-7	TRBV2	CASSDPQNLSYEQYF
TRBJ1-2	TRBV6-5	CASRNSGEYGYTF
TRBJ1-3	TRBV7-9	CASSLAFGSSGNTIYF